The T cell receptor beta chain described here comes from a study of OX40 agonist ivuxolimab in advanced cancers. Across the whole study: Dosing consisted of intravenous ivuxolimab at 0.01 to 10 mg/kg every 2 weeks. Of mixed ages from about 23 to 79 and averaging approximately 60 years, the group was about 86% male.

The CDR3 has 12 residues. Trimming cost V 3 bases and J 7 bases, with 13 bases left between them. CDR1 and CDR2 from the germline V gene are GTSNPN and SVGIG (reference sequence). The data were produced by immunoSEQ multiplex PCR, yet TCRdb's version contains in-frame clones alone and is incomplete. This repertoire shows some 95,000 clones, 92% found once; its top ten account for about 0.51%. Patients with a history of autoimmune disease or on systemic immunosuppression were excluded. The sequencing here drew on CD4+ or CD8+ T cells sorted from blood, taken in a trial of the OX40 agonist ivuxolimab. The sequence derives from an adult with an advanced solid tumor such as melanoma, head and neck, liver or kidney cancer. The V and J genes are TRBV30 and TRBJ2-7; tentatively, D is TRBD2 (6 bases). The CDR3 protein is CAWSRGGLEQYF. The CDR3 nucleotides read TGTGCCTGGAGCCGAGGAGGGTTGGAGCAGTACTTC.